The 9 T cell receptor beta chains in this list originate from one sample, sequenced in a study of cytomegalovirus exposure and HLA in healthy donors. PCR employed 60 Vbeta and 13 Jbeta primers. Profiling relied on immunoSEQ multiplex PCR, and the TCRdb table lists in-frame clones only, not all of them. The table includes around 85,000 clones, over 70% detected once. Sequences were obtained from PBMCs. All receptors come from a woman aged 45-65 years in good health and CMV-seropositive.

This clone was detected only once. V is TRBV7-9 and J is TRBJ1-5, with D unresolved. CDR3 length equals 14 residues. V was pared by 1 base and J by 4 bases, with 8 bases between. Germline V gene lookup returns CDR1 SEHNR and CDR2 FQNEAQ (reference sequence). CDR3 residues: CASSLGAGNQPQHF. In DNA, the CDR3 is TGTGCCAGCAGCTTAGGCGCAGGAAATCAGCCCCAGCATTTT.

This chain links TRBV4-1 with TRBJ2-7; D perhaps matches TRBD2 (5 bases). The V end lost 5 bases, the J end lost 2 bases, and 16 bases lay between the germline ends. CDR1 and CDR2 from the germline V gene are MGHRA and YSYEKL. The CDR3 covers 15 residues. DNA for the CDR3: TGCGCCAGCAGCTACGCAACAGCGCGGGCCTACGAGCAGTACTTC. This gives the protein CASSYATARAYEQYF.

This chain links TRBV6-5 with TRBJ1-2; D is unresolved. This CDR3 is built from 14 residues. Trimming removed 0 bases from V and 6 bases from J, with 11 bases in between. CDR1 is MNHEY, CDR2 SVGAGI, per germline. The DNA of the CDR3 is TGTGCCAGCAGTTACTCAACCGGGAGTCATGGCTACACCTTC. This translates into CASSYSTGSHGYTF.

This clone was detected a few times. The chain couples TRBV9 to TRBJ1-3; D gene uncertain. The V end lost 0 bases, the J end lost 4 bases, and 11 bases lay between the germline ends. This CDR3 spans 15 amino acids. The germline V gene encodes CDR1 SGDLS and CDR2 YYNGEE. This CDR3 reads CASSVGVGSGNTIYF. CDR3 nucleotides: TGTGCCAGCAGCGTAGGAGTAGGGAGCGGAAACACCATATATTTT.

The sample holds one count of this clone. The chain carries TRBV11-2 and TRBJ2-1; 7 positions agree with TRBD2. V dropped 5 bases and J dropped 10; count of bases not matched to a gene: 11. The CDR3 loop spans 14 amino acids. Germline-derived CDR1 and CDR2 are SGHAT and FQNNGV. The CDR3 DNA sequence: TGTGCCAGCAGCCTCCCGGGGGGACGCAAGGAGCAGTTCTTC. This sequence encodes CASSLPGGRKEQFF.

The sample holds a few counts of this clone. The rearrangement links TRBV5-8 to TRBJ1-3, with TRBD1 matching over 8 bases. Germline-derived CDR1 and CDR2 are SGHTS and YDEGEE. The CDR3 totals 16 residues. The junction had 4 bases not matched to a gene; V was cut back by 2 bases and J by 0 bases. CDR3 bases: TGTGCCAGCAGCTTTCAGGGGGCCCTCTCTGGAAACACCATATATTTT. Protein sequence: CASSFQGALSGNTIYF.

The J gene is TRBJ2-4, the V gene TRBV2; a possible D gene is TRBD1 (5 bases). V shed 9 bases and J shed 3 bases, with 12 bases lying between them. The CDR3 extends over 13 amino acids. CDR1 is SNHLY and CDR2 is FYNNEI in the germline V gene. The CDR3 is CASQTGDKNIQYF. The CDR3, as DNA: TGTGCCAGTCAAACAGGAGACAAAAACATTCAGTACTTC.

The sample holds one count of this clone. Written as DNA, the CDR3 is TGTGCCAGCAGTGTCCGGGACAGCCATGGAGCTTTCTTT. Protein sequence: CASSVRDSHGAFF. The chain carries TRBV28 and TRBJ1-1; 7 nucleotides agree with TRBD1. Germline-derived CDR1 and CDR2 are MDHEN and SYDVKM. CDR3 length: 13 residues. Unmatched junction bases numbered 10, after V lost 5 bases and J lost 10 bases.

This clone appeared a few times. The V gene is TRBV11-3, the J gene TRBJ2-5; D call uncertain. Germline V CDR1 and CDR2: SGHNT, YENEEA. V was pared by 0 bases and J by 7 bases, with 6 bases between. The CDR3 runs to 12 residues. CDR3 loop: CASSLDSGTQYF. The CDR3 DNA sequence: TGTGCCAGCAGCTTAGATTCCGGGACCCAGTACTTC.